This TCR beta chain was captured in a study of cytomegalovirus exposure and HLA in healthy donors. PCR involved 60 Vbeta and 13 Jbeta primers. Assay: immunoSEQ multiplex PCR; the TCRdb copy retains only in-frame clones and omits some. The sample consists of 150,000 to 200,000 clones, around 74% of them appearing once. The study's findings and limits: Per a prior analysis, the majority of TCR beta V segments were productive roughly 87% or roughly 30% of the time.

Turning to this clone: Its antigen is unidentified.

The clonotype was recovered from a woman younger than 45 in good health and CMV-seronegative. Specimen: PBMCs.

In nucleotides, the CDR3 is TGTGCCGACAACAGGGTTTCGTACACTGAAGCTTTCTTT. This sequence encodes CADNRVSYTEAFF. The chain joins TRBV21-1 to TRBJ1-1; the table assigns TRBD1, which was not confirmed against the DNA. TRBV21-1 is tagged as a pseudogene. The CDR3 is 13 amino acids.